The subject of this entry is one T cell receptor beta chain. This sample is drawn from a study of patients and donors after allogeneic stem cell transplantation. CDR1 and CDR2 from the germline V gene are KGHSH and LQKENI. There are 15 residues in the CDR3. V lost 3 bases to trimming and J lost 3 bases, with 15 bases between them. Using its own MiXCR run on the RT-PCR reads, TCRdb lists one record per CDR3 protein. This table holds 150,000 to 200,000 distinct CDR3 sequences, 24% found once. The specimen was blood, either unsorted or a sorted T cell fraction (not recorded which). This TCR was recovered from a human donor who was either an allogeneic HSCT recipient or a stem cell or donor lymphocyte infusion donor (not recorded which). It is not recorded whose cells these are; they may come from a transplant donor. V and J are TRBV18 and TRBJ2-7; weak D call: TRBD1 (8 bases). The CDR3 region is CASSPKQGGDYEQYF. The CDR3 region has the DNA TGTGCCAGCTCACCCAAACAGGGGGGGGACTACGAGCAGTACTTC.